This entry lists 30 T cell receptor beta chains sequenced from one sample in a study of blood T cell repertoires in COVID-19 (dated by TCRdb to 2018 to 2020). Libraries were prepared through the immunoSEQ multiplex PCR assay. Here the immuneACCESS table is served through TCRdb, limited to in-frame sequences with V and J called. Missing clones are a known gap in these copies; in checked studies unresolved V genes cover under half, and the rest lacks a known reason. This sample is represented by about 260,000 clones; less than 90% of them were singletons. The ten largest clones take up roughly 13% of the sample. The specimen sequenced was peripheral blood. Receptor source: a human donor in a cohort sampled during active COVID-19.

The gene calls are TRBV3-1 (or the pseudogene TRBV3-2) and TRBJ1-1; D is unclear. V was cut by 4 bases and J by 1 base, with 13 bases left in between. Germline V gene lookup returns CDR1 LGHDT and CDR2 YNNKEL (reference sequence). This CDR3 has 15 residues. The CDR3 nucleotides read TGTGCCAGCAGCCCCTATCTAGGAGGGAACACTGAAGCTTTCTTT. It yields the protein CASSPYLGGNTEAFF.

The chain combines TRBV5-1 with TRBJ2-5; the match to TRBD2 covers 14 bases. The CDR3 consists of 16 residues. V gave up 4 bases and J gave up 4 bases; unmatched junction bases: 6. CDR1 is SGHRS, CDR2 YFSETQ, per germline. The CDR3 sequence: CASSQRLAGGRETQYF. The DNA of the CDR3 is TGCGCCAGCAGCCAAAGACTAGCGGGAGGGCGAGAGACCCAGTACTTC. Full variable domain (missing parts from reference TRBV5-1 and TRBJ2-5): KAGVTQTPRYLIKTRGQQVTLSCSPISGHRSVSWYQQTPGQGLQFLFEYFSETQRNKGNFPGRFSGRQFSNSRSEMNVSTLELGDSALYLCASSQRLAGGRETQYFGPGTRLLVL.

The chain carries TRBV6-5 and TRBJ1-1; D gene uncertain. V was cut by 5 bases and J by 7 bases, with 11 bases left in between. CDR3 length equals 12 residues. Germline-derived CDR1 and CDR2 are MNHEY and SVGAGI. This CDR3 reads CASSHISREAFF. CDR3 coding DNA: TGTGCCAGCAGTCACATATCCCGTGAAGCTTTCTTT.

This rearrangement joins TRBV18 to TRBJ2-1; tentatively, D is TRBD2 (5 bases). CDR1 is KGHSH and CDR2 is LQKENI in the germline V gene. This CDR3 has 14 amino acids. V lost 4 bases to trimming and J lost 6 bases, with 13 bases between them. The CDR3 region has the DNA TGTGCCAGCTCACGCTCCGGACGGGGCAATGAGCAGTTCTTC. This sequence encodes CASSRSGRGNEQFF.

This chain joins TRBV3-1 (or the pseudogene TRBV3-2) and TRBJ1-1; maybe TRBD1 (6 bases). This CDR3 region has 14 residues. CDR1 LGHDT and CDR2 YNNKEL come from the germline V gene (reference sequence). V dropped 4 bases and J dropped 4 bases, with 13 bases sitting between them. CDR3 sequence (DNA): TGTGCCAGCAGCCGGGGAGGGGGGCCCACTGAAGCTTTCTTT. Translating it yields CASSRGGGPTEAFF.

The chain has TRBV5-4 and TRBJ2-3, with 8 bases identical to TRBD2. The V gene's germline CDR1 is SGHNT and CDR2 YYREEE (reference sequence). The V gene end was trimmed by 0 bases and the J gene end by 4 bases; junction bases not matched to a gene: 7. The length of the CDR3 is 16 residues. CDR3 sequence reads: CASSLGSGIGSDTQYF. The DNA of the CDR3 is TGTGCCAGCAGCTTGGGTAGCGGGATTGGTTCAGATACGCAGTATTTT. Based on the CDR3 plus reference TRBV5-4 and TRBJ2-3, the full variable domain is ETGVTQSPTHLIKTRGQQVTLRCSSQSGHNTVSWYQQALGQGPQFIFQYYREEENGRGNFPPRFSGLQFPNYSSELNVNALELDDSALYLCASSLGSGIGSDTQYFGPGTRLTVL.

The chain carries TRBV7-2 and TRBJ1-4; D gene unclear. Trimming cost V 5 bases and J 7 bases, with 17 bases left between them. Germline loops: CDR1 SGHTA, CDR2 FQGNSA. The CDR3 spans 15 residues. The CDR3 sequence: CASSPRQDKTEKLFF. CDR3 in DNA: TGTGCCAGCAGCCCCCGCCAAGACAAGACTGAAAAACTGTTTTTT.

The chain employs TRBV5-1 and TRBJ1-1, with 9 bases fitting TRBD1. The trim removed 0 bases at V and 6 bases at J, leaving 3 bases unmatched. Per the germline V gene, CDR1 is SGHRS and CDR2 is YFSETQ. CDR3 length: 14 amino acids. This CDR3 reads CASSLGTGEPEAFF. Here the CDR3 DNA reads TGCGCCAGCAGCTTGGGGACAGGGGAACCTGAAGCTTTCTTT.

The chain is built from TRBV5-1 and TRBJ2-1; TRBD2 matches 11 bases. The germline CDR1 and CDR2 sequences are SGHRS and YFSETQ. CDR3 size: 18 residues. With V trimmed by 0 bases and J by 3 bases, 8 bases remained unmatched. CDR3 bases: TGCGCCAGCAGCTTGGCCGGGCTAGCGGGAGGTTTCTACAATGAGCAGTTCTTC. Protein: CASSLAGLAGGFYNEQFF.

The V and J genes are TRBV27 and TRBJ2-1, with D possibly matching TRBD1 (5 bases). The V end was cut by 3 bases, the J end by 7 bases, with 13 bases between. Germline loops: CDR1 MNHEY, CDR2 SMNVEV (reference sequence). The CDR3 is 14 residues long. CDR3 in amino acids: CASSFFQGINEQFF. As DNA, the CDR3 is TGTGCCAGCAGTTTCTTCCAGGGAATAAATGAGCAGTTCTTC.

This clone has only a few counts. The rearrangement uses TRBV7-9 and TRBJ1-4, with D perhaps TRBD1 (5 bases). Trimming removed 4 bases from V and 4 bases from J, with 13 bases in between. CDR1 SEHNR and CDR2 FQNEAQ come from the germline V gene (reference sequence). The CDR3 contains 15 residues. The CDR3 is CASSSNRGGNEKLFF. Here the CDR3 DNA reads TGTGCCAGCAGCTCGAATCGGGGGGGTAATGAAAAACTGTTTTTT.

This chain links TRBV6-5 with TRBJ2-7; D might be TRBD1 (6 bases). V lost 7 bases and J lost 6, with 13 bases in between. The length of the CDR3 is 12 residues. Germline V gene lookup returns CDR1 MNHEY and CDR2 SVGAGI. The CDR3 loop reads CASNPPGVEQYF. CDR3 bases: TGTGCCAGCAACCCTCCAGGGGTCGAGCAGTACTTC.

The CDR3 here is CSVRPAGRDGEQFF. The CDR3 DNA reads TGCAGCGTTCGCCCCGCGGGGAGAGACGGTGAGCAGTTCTTC. V gene TRBV29-1 combines with J gene TRBJ2-1; maybe TRBD2 (6 bases). CDR1 SQVTM and CDR2 ANQGSEA come from the germline V gene. The CDR3 is 14 residues long. V lost 5 bases, J lost 9 bases, and 20 bases lay in between.

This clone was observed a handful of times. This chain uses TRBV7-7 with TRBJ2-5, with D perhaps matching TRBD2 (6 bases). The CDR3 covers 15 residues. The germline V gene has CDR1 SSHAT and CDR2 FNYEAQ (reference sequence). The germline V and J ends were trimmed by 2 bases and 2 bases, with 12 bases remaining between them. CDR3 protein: CASSLSWGVQETQYF. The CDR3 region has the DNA TGTGCCAGCAGCTTATCGTGGGGGGTGCAAGAGACCCAGTACTTC.

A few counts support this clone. CDR3: CAWGKGAGNYGYTF. DNA for the CDR3: TGTGCCTGGGGGAAGGGGGCAGGCAACTATGGCTACACCTTC. The chain combines TRBV30 with TRBJ1-2, with 7 bases that match TRBD1. This CDR3 has 14 amino acids. Germline trimming cut 5 bases from V and 2 bases from J; bases unmatched to any gene: 8. Germline CDR1 and CDR2: GTSNPN and SVGIG (reference sequence).

The CDR3 DNA reads TGTGCCAGCTCACCGGACAGGGGAGGCCCCACAGATACGCAGTATTTT. Protein: CASSPDRGGPTDTQYF. The chain uses TRBV18 and TRBJ2-3, with TRBD1 matching 9 bases. With V trimmed by 3 bases and J by 2 bases, 6 bases remained unmatched. The CDR3 runs 16 residues. Germline V gene lookup returns CDR1 KGHSH and CDR2 LQKENI.

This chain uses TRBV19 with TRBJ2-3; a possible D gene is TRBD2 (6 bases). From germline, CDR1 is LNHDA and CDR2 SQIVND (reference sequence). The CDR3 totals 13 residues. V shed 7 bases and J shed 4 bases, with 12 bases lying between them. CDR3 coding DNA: TGTGCCAGTACTAGGTCGGGAGCAGATACGCAGTATTTT. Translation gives CASTRSGADTQYF.

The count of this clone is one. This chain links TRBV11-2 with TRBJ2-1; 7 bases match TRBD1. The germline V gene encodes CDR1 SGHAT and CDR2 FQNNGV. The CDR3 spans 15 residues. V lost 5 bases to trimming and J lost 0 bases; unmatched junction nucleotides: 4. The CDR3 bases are TGTGCCAGCAGCACTCGACAGGGCTCCTACAATGAGCAGTTCTTC. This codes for CASSTRQGSYNEQFF.

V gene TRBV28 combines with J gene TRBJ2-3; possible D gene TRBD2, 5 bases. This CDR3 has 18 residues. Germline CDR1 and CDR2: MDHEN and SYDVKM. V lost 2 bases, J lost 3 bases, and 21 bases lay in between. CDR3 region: CASSLISAVRATTDTQYF. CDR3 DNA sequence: TGTGCCAGCAGTTTAATAAGCGCCGTGAGGGCCACGACAGATACGCAGTATTTT.

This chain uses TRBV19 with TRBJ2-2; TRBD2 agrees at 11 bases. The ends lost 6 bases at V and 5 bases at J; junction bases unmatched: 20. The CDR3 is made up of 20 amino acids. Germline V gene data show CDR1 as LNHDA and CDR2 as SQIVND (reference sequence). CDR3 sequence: CASRKKIAGGTNRPTGELFF. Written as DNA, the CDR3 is TGTGCCAGTAGGAAGAAAATAGCGGGAGGGACCAACCGACCGACCGGGGAGCTGTTTTTT.

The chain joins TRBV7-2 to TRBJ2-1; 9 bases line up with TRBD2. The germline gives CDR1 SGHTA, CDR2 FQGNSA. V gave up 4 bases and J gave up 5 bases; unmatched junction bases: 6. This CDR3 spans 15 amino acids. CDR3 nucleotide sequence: TGTGCCAGCAGCTCAGGACTAGCGTCCCACAATGAGCAGTTCTTC. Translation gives CASSSGLASHNEQFF.

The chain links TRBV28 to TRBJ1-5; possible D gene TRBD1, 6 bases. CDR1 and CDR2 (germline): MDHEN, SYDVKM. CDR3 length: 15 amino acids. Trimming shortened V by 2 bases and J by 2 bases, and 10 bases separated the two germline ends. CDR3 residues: CASSLRAGGNQPQHF. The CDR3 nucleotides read TGTGCCAGCAGTTTAAGAGCAGGGGGCAATCAGCCCCAGCATTTT.

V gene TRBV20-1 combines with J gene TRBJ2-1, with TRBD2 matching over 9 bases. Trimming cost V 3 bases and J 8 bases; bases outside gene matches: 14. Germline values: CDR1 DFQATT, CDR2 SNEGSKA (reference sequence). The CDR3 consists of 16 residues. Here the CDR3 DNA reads TGCAGTGCTAGTGGGGTTAGCGGGAGTGTCTATCATGAGCAGTTCTTC. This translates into CSASGVSGSVYHEQFF.

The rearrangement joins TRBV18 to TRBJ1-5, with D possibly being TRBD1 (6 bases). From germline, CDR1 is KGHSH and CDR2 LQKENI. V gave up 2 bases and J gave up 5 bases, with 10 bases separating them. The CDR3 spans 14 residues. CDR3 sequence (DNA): TGTGCCAGCTCACCAGGGGGGGCTGATCAGCCCCAGCATTTT. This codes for CASSPGGADQPQHF.

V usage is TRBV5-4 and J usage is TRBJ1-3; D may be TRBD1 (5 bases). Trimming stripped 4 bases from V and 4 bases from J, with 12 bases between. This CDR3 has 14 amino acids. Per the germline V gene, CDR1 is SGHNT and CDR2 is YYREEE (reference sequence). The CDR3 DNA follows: TGTGCCAGCAGCAACGGCGGGGGAGGAAACACCATATATTTT. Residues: CASSNGGGGNTIYF.

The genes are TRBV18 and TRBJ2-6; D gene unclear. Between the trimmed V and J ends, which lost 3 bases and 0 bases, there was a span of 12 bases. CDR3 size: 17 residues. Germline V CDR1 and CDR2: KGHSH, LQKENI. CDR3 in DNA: TGTGCCAGCTCACCGGTCACTAAAAGCTCTGGGGCCAACGTCCTGACTTTC. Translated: CASSPVTKSSGANVLTF.

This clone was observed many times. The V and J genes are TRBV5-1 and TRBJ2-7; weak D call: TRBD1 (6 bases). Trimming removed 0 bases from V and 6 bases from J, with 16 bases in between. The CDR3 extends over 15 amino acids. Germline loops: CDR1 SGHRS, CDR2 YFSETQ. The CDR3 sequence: CASSLGHRDLLEQYF. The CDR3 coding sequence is TGCGCCAGCAGCTTGGGTCACAGGGATTTACTCGAGCAGTACTTC. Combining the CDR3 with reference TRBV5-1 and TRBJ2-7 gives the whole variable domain KAGVTQTPRYLIKTRGQQVTLSCSPISGHRSVSWYQQTPGQGLQFLFEYFSETQRNKGNFPGRFSGRQFSNSRSEMNVSTLELGDSALYLCASSLGHRDLLEQYFGPGTRLTVT.

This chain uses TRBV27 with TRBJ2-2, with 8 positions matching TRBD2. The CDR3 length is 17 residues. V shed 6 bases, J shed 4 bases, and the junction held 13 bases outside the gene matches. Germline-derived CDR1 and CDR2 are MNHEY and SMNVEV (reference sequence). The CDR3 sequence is CASSLMGGLGGTGELFF. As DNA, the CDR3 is TGTGCCAGCAGCCTTATGGGGGGACTAGGGGGCACCGGGGAGCTGTTTTTT.

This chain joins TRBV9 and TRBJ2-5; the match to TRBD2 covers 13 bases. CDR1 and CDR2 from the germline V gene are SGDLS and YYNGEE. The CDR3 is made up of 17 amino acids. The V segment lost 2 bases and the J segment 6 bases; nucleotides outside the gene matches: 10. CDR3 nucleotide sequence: TGTGCCAGCAGCGTTTTTACTAGCGGGAGGGGAGGTCAGACCCAGTACTTC. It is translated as CASSVFTSGRGGQTQYF.

DNA for the CDR3: TGTGCCACCAGTGGGGTCATCCGCTATGCGGGCTGGCTTCGCGCAGATACGCAGTATTTT. Translated, it gives CATSGVIRYAGWLRADTQYF. This sequence joins TRBV24-1 and TRBJ2-3; D perhaps matches TRBD2 (5 bases). The CDR3 has 20 residues. Per germline, CDR1 KGHDR and CDR2 SFDVKD. V was clipped by 5 bases and J by 4 bases, with 30 bases between them.